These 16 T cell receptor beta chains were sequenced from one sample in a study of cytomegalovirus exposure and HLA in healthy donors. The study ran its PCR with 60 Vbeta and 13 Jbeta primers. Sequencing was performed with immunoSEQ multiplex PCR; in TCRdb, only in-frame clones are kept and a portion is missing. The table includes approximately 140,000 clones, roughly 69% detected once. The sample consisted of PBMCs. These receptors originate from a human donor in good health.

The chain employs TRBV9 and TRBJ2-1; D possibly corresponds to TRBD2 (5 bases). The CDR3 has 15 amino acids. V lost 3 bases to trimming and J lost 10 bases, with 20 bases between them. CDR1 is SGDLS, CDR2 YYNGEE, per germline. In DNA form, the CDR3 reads TGTGCCAGCAGCGCCACCCCTACAAAGGGAGACGAGCAGTTCTTC. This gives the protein CASSATPTKGDEQFF.

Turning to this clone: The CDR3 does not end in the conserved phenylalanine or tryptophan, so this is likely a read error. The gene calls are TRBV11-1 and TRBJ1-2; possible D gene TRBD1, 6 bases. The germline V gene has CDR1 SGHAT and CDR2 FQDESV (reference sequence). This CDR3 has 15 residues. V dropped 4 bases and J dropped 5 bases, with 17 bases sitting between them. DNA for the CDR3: TGTGCCAGCAGCTCGGACAGCTTATTAGGTTATGGCTACACCCTC. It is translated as CASSSDSLLGYGYTL.

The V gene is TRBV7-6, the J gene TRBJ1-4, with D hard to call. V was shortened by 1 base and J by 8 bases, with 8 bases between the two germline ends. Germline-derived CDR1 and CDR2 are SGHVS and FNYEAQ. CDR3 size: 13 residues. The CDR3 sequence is CASSLGRVEKLFF. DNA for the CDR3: TGTGCCAGCAGCTTAGGAAGAGTGGAAAAACTGTTTTTT.

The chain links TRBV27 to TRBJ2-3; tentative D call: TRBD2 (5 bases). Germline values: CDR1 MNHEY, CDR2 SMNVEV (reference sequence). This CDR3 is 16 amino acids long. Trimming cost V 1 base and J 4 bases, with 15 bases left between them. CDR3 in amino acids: CASSLFVQRRADTQYF. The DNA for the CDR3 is TGTGCCAGCAGTTTATTTGTACAGCGGCGGGCAGATACGCAGTATTTT.

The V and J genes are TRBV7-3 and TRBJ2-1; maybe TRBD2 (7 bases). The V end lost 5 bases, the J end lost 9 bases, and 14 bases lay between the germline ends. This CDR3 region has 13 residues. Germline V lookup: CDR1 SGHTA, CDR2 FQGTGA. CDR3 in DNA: TGTGCCAGCAGCGTAGGGGGGGCCGGTGAGCAGTTCTTC. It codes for CASSVGGAGEQFF.

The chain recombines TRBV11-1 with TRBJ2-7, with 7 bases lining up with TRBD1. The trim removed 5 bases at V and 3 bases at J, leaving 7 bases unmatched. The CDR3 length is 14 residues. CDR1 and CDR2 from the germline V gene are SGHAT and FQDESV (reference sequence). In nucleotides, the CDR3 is TGTGCCAGCAGCCTAAGGTACAGGGGCTACGAGCAGTACTTC. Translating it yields CASSLRYRGYEQYF.

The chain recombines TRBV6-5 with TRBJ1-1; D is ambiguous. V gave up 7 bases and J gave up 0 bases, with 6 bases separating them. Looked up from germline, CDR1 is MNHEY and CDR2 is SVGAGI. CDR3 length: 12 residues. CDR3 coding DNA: TGTGCCAGCACCGGGTTGAACACTGAAGCTTTCTTT. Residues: CASTGLNTEAFF.

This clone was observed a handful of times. Here the CDR3 DNA reads TGTGCCAGCAGTTTAAGTCCAGGGGGCTACGAGCAGTACTTC. Amino acids: CASSLSPGGYEQYF. The V and J genes are TRBV28 and TRBJ2-7; 7 bases match TRBD1. CDR3 length: 14 amino acids. Trimming took 2 bases from V and 3 from J; bases not matched to a gene: 4. The germline V gene has CDR1 MDHEN and CDR2 SYDVKM.

CDR3 loop: CASSLAPGGASFF. DNA for the CDR3: TGTGCCAGCAGCTTAGCGCCAGGGGGCGCTTCTTTCTTT. V and J are TRBV7-2 and TRBJ1-1; 8 bases fit TRBD1. Germline lookup yields CDR1 SGHTA and CDR2 FQGNSA. V lost 0 bases, J lost 12 bases, and 6 bases stayed unmatched. The CDR3 runs to 13 residues.

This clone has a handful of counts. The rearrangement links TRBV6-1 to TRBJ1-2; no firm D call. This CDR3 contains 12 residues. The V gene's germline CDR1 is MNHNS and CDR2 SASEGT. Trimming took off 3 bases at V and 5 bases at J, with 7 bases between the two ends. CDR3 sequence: CASSDEPYGYTF. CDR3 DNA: TGTGCCAGCAGTGATGAGCCTTATGGCTACACCTTC.

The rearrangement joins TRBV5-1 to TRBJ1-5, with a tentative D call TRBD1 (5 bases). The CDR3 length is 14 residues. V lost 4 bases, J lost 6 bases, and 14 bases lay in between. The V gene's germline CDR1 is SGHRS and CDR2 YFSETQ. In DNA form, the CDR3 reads TGCGCCAGCAGCATAAGCCAGGGCGCTCAGCCCCAGCATTTT. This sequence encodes CASSISQGAQPQHF.

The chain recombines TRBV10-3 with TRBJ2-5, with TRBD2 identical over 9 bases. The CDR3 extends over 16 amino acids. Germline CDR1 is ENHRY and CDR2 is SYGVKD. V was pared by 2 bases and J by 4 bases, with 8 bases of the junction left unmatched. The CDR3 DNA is TGTGCCATCAGTGAGCTGCCTAGCGGGATCTCAGAGACCCAGTACTTC. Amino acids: CAISELPSGISETQYF.

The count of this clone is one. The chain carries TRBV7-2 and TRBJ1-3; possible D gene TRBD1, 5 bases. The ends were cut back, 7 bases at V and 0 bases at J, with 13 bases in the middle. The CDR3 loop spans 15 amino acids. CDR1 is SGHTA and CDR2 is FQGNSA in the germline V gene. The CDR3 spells CASTSSGLSGNTIYF. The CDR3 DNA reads TGTGCCAGCACCTCCTCGGGACTCTCTGGAAACACCATATATTTT.

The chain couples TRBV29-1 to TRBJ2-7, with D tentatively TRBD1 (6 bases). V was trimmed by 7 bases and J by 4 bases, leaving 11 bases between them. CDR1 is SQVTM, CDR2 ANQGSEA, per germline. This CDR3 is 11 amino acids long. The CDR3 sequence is CSGQTGYEQYF. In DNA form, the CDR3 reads TGCAGCGGCCAGACAGGATACGAGCAGTACTTC.

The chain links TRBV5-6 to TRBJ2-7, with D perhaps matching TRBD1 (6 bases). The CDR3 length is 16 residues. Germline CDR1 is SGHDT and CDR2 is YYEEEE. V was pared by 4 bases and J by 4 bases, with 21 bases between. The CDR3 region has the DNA TGTGCCAGCAGCCCGGTGGTGACAGGTCGGGCTTACGAGCAGTACTTC. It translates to CASSPVVTGRAYEQYF.

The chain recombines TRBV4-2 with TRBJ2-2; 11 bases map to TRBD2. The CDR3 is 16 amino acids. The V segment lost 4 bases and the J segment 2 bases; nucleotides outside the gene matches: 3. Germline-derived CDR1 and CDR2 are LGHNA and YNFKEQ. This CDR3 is CASSPGLAANTGELFF. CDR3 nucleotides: TGTGCCAGCAGCCCGGGACTAGCGGCAAACACCGGGGAGCTGTTTTTT.